One sample yielded the 7 T cell receptor beta chains listed below, sequenced in a study of T cell changes during pregnancy in multiple sclerosis. The method was immunoSEQ multiplex PCR; TCRdb's version includes in-frame clones alone and lacks a portion of them. The data contain tens of thousands of clones, approximately 91% of them singletons. The sample was PBMCs (not recorded whether the cells were cultured). The receptors were sampled from a female donor with multiple sclerosis, enrolled in a pregnancy study.

V and J are TRBV6-5 and TRBJ2-7; 14 bases match TRBD2. The germline V gene encodes CDR1 MNHEY and CDR2 SVGAGI. Trimming removed 2 bases from V and 2 bases from J; junction bases left unmatched: 2. CDR3 length: 16 residues. The CDR3 protein is CASSYAGLAGAYEQYF. CDR3 nucleotides: TGTGCCAGCAGTTACGCGGGACTAGCGGGGGCCTACGAGCAGTACTTC.

The chain links TRBV9 to TRBJ2-7, with a possible D match to TRBD2 (7 bases). V was shortened by 2 bases and J by 2 bases, with 14 bases between the two germline ends. The CDR3 extends over 15 amino acids. The germline V gene has CDR1 SGDLS and CDR2 YYNGEE. Written as DNA, the CDR3 is TGTGCCAGCAGCGTCGAGGGGGGGTTTACCTACGAGCAGTACTTC. Translation gives CASSVEGGFTYEQYF. Supplemented by reference TRBV9 and TRBJ2-7, the full variable domain reads DSGVTQTPKHLITATGQRVTLRCSPRSGDLSVYWYQQSLDQGLQFLIQYYNGEERAKGNILERFSAQQFPDLHSELNLSSLELGDSALYFCASSVEGGFTYEQYFGPGTRLTVT.

J is TRBJ1-5 and V is TRBV5-4, with D possibly TRBD1 on 5 matching bases. V was trimmed by 4 bases and J by 4 bases, leaving 9 bases between them. Per the germline V gene, CDR1 is SGHNT and CDR2 is YYREEE (reference sequence). The CDR3 covers 13 residues. The CDR3 reads CASSREGNQPQHF. The CDR3, as DNA: TGTGCCAGCAGCCGGGAGGGGAATCAGCCCCAGCATTTT.

This clone was observed a single time. V gene TRBV30 combines with J gene TRBJ1-1; a weak D match, TRBD1 (6 bases). Germline CDR1 and CDR2: GTSNPN and SVGIG (reference sequence). V lost 2 bases and J 3 bases, leaving 16 bases between the germline ends. There are 15 residues in the CDR3. The chain's CDR3 is CAWSRGAISDTEAFF. In DNA, the CDR3 is TGTGCCTGGAGTAGGGGGGCTATTTCGGACACTGAAGCTTTCTTT.

V and J are TRBV5-6 and TRBJ1-2; perhaps TRBD1 as D (5 bases). The CDR3 has 15 amino acids. Germline V gene data show CDR1 as SGHDT and CDR2 as YYEEEE. The V end was cut by 7 bases, the J end by 3 bases, with 19 bases between. CDR3 sequence reads: CASCGGEAPYYGYTF. The CDR3 bases are TGTGCCAGCTGTGGGGGGGAAGCCCCCTACTATGGCTACACCTTC. Full variable domain (rest looked up from reference TRBV5-6 and TRBJ1-2): DAGVTQSPTHLIKTRGQQVTLRCSPKSGHDTVSWYQQALGQGPQFIFQYYEEEERQRGNFPDRFSGHQFPNYSSELNVNALLLGDSALYLCASCGGEAPYYGYTFGSGTRLTVV.

The rearrangement uses TRBV10-3 and TRBJ2-1; perhaps TRBD2 as D (7 bases). The length of the CDR3 is 13 residues. Germline CDR1 and CDR2: ENHRY and SYGVKD. Trimming left V 6 bases short and J 8 bases short, with 14 bases between. CDR3 nucleotides: TGTGCCATCAGGAAGGGGGAGGGGGATGAGCAGTTCTTC. Translation gives CAIRKGEGDEQFF.

This clone was recorded once. The chain has TRBV7-2 and TRBJ2-1, with 8 bases identical to TRBD2. Per germline, CDR1 SGHTA and CDR2 FQGNSA. Trimming removed 5 bases from V and 4 bases from J; junction bases left unmatched: 7. There are 15 residues in the CDR3. The DNA for the CDR3 is TGTGCCAGCAGCAAAAGACTAGCGCGATACAATGAGCAGTTCTTC. Protein: CASSKRLARYNEQFF.